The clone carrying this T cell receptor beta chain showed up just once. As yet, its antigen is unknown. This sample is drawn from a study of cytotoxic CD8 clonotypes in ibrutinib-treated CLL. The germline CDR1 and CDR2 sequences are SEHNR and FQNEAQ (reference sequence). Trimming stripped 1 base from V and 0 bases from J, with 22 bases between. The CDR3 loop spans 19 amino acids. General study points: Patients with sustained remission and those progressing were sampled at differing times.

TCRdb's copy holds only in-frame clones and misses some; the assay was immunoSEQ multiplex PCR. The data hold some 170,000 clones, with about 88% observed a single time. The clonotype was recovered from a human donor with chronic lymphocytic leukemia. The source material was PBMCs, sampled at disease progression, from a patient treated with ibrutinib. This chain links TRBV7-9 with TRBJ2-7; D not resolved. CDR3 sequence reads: CASSLVTGPVGFSSYEQYF. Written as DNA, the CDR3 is TGTGCCAGCAGCTTAGTTACCGGGCCAGTAGGATTTAGCTCCTACGAGCAGTACTTC.